This is a list of T cell receptor beta chains from one sample in a study of regulatory T cells in long-lasting Graves disease. MiXCR was run by TCRdb on the multiplex PCR reads, yielding one entry per CDR3 protein. The table lists under 450,000 distinct CDR3 sequences, around 15% of them singletons, with around 20% in the top ten. These data also featured in a second study, about T cells in Graves' hyperthyroidism and ophthalmopathy.

The sequenced sample was peripheral blood mononuclear cells (PBMCs), obtained at new diagnosis, from a patient treated with antithyroid drugs. These receptors all stem from a woman in her late teens or twenties with Graves disease. Each CDR3 is given with its conserved first and last residue. The order of the fields is clone size, D gene, J gene, V gene, CDR3 protein, CDR3 DNA. D genes are given only for firm matches. Size is omitted from some rows. Given values are once, few, many or a class for expanded clones.

abundance: .; d_gene: TRBD2; j_gene: TRBJ2-3; v_gene: TRBV20-1; CDR3aa: CSARAPWGGDTQYF; CDR3nt: TGCAGTGCTAGAGCTCCTTGGGGGGGAGATACGCAGTATTTT
abundance: many; d_gene: .; j_gene: TRBJ2-5; v_gene: TRBV5-8; CDR3aa: CATQGRVGETQYF; CDR3nt: TGTGCCACCCAGGGGAGGGTCGGGGAGACCCAGTACTTC
abundance: many; d_gene: .; j_gene: TRBJ1-1; v_gene: TRBV7-8; CDR3aa: CASSIDNGGNTEAFF; CDR3nt: TGTGCCAGCAGCATCGACAATGGGGGAAACACTGAAGCTTTCTTT
abundance: .; d_gene: TRBD1; j_gene: TRBJ1-1; v_gene: TRBV20-1; CDR3aa: CSAKEPWLTGRTNTEAFF; CDR3nt: TGCAGTGCCAAAGAACCCTGGTTGACAGGGCGGACGAACACTGAAGCTTTCTTT
abundance: many; d_gene: .; j_gene: TRBJ2-3; v_gene: TRBV2; CDR3aa: CASGRGSTDTQYF; CDR3nt: TGTGCCAGCGGGAGGGGGAGCACAGATACGCAGTATTTT
abundance: .; d_gene: .; j_gene: TRBJ2-3; v_gene: TRBV11-3; CDR3aa: CASSLDFTGDADTQYF; CDR3nt: TGTGCCAGCAGCTTAGATTTTACGGGAGACGCAGATACGCAGTATTTT
abundance: many; d_gene: TRBD1; j_gene: TRBJ2-7; v_gene: TRBV28; CDR3aa: CATGDRVYEQYF; CDR3nt: TGTGCCACGGGGGACAGGGTCTACGAGCAGTACTTC
abundance: many; d_gene: .; j_gene: TRBJ2-3; v_gene: TRBV5-1; CDR3aa: CASSLSPFTDTQYF; CDR3nt: TGCGCCAGCAGCTTGTCGCCTTTCACAGATACGCAGTATTTT
abundance: many; d_gene: .; j_gene: TRBJ2-1; v_gene: TRBV7-2; CDR3aa: CASSFGNGQFF; CDR3nt: TGTGCCAGCAGCTTCGGGAACGGGCAGTTCTTC
abundance: many; d_gene: .; j_gene: TRBJ2-1; v_gene: TRBV30; CDR3aa: CAWSVGGSYNEQFF; CDR3nt: TGTGCCTGGAGTGTTGGAGGGAGCTACAATGAGCAGTTCTTC
abundance: many; d_gene: TRBD1; j_gene: TRBJ2-2; v_gene: TRBV12-3/TRBV12-4; CDR3aa: CASRLGTGFTGELFF; CDR3nt: TGTGCCAGCAGGCTAGGGACAGGGTTCACCGGGGAGCTGTTTTTT
abundance: .; d_gene: .; j_gene: TRBJ1-1; v_gene: TRBV4-1; CDR3aa: CASSQVLGWTGEAFF; CDR3nt: TGCGCCAGCAGCCAAGTTCTGGGTTGGACGGGTGAAGCTTTCTTT
abundance: many; d_gene: TRBD2; j_gene: TRBJ2-7; v_gene: TRBV12-3/TRBV12-4; CDR3aa: CASSPPMGLAGGGGAYEQYF; CDR3nt: TGTGCCAGCAGTCCTCCGATGGGACTAGCGGGAGGAGGGGGCGCCTACGAGCAGTACTTC
abundance: .; d_gene: .; j_gene: TRBJ1-3; v_gene: TRBV12-3/TRBV12-4; CDR3aa: CASSLGISGNTIYF; CDR3nt: TGTGCCAGCAGTTTGGGGATCTCTGGAAACACCATATATTTT
abundance: .; d_gene: .; j_gene: TRBJ1-2; v_gene: TRBV28; CDR3aa: CASNRWQDGYTF; CDR3nt: TGTGCCAGCAATAGGTGGCAGGATGGCTACACCTTC
abundance: .; d_gene: TRBD1; j_gene: TRBJ2-7; v_gene: TRBV29-1; CDR3aa: CSVGDRSSYEQYF; CDR3nt: TGCAGCGTTGGGGACAGGAGCTCCTACGAGCAGTACTTC
abundance: .; d_gene: .; j_gene: TRBJ1-1; v_gene: TRBV2; CDR3aa: CASIRSRPAFF; CDR3nt: TGTGCCAGCATCCGGTCCCGACCAGCTTTCTTT
abundance: many; d_gene: .; j_gene: TRBJ1-1; v_gene: TRBV27; CDR3aa: CASSFLGPGQAFF; CDR3nt: TGTGCCAGCAGTTTCCTTGGTCCCGGGCAAGCTTTCTTT
abundance: many; d_gene: .; j_gene: TRBJ2-7; v_gene: TRBV2; CDR3aa: CASTYRQPYEQYF; CDR3nt: TGTGCCAGCACTTACCGACAGCCATACGAGCAGTACTTC
abundance: few; d_gene: .; j_gene: TRBJ1-2; v_gene: TRBV7-9; CDR3aa: CASSRAVAGYTF; CDR3nt: TGTGCCAGCAGCCGGGCCGTGGCTGGCTACACCTTC
abundance: many; d_gene: .; j_gene: TRBJ1-1; v_gene: TRBV7-2; CDR3aa: CASSLAGGASPVRHF; CDR3nt: TGTGCCAGCAGCTTAGCGGGAGGAGCTTCGCCAGTGCGGCACTTC
abundance: many; d_gene: .; j_gene: TRBJ1-6; v_gene: TRBV7-3; CDR3aa: CASSFEGTKNSPLHF; CDR3nt: TGTGCCAGCAGCTTCGAGGGGACAAAAAATTCACCCCTCCACTTT
abundance: .; d_gene: .; j_gene: TRBJ2-2; v_gene: TRBV6-1; CDR3aa: CASSRSGNTGELFF; CDR3nt: TGTGCCAGCAGTCGATCAGGGAACACCGGGGAGCTGTTTTTT
abundance: few; d_gene: .; j_gene: TRBJ1-1; v_gene: TRBV20-1; CDR3aa: CSARMSEAFF; CDR3nt: TGCAGTGCTAGAATGAGTGAAGCTTTCTTT
abundance: many; d_gene: .; j_gene: TRBJ2-1; v_gene: TRBV12-3/TRBV12-4; CDR3aa: CASSLVPGWDSYNEQFF; CDR3nt: TGTGCCAGCAGTTTGGTCCCAGGATGGGATTCCTACAATGAGCAGTTCTTC
abundance: many; d_gene: .; j_gene: TRBJ2-5; v_gene: TRBV9; CDR3aa: CASTTGGQQETQYF; CDR3nt: TGTGCCAGCACGACGGGAGGACAGCAAGAGACCCAGTACTTC
abundance: few; d_gene: TRBD2; j_gene: TRBJ2-1; v_gene: TRBV20-1; CDR3aa: CSANSLAGVGNEQFF; CDR3nt: TGCAGTGCTAACTCACTAGCGGGGGTCGGCAATGAGCAGTTCTTC
abundance: many; d_gene: TRBD1; j_gene: TRBJ2-7; v_gene: TRBV10-3; CDR3aa: CAIGAGTGVSEQYF; CDR3nt: TGTGCCATCGGGGCCGGGACAGGGGTGAGCGAGCAGTACTTC
abundance: .; d_gene: .; j_gene: TRBJ1-4; v_gene: TRBV6-2/TRBV6-3; CDR3aa: CASSSGPGEKLFF; CDR3nt: TGTGCCAGCAGTTCAGGGCCAGGGGAAAAACTGTTTTTT
abundance: .; d_gene: .; j_gene: TRBJ2-3; v_gene: TRBV19; CDR3aa: CASSIPSEGSDTQYF; CDR3nt: TGTGCCAGTAGTATCCCCTCAGAAGGATCAGATACGCAGTATTTT
abundance: many; d_gene: .; j_gene: TRBJ2-7; v_gene: TRBV6-1; CDR3aa: CASRPGQGSSYEQYF; CDR3nt: TGTGCCAGCAGACCCGGACAAGGCAGCTCCTACGAGCAGTACTTC
abundance: many; d_gene: .; j_gene: TRBJ1-1; v_gene: TRBV7-9; CDR3aa: CASRRDLLNTEAFF; CDR3nt: TGTGCCAGCAGGCGGGATCTTTTGAACACTGAAGCTTTCTTT
abundance: few; d_gene: TRBD1; j_gene: TRBJ1-5; v_gene: TRBV6-1; CDR3aa: CASNRDRVEKLEPQHF; CDR3nt: TGTGCCAGCAACCGGGACAGGGTTGAAAAGCTAGAGCCCCAGCATTTT
abundance: .; d_gene: .; j_gene: TRBJ1-1; v_gene: TRBV20-1; CDR3aa: CSAMEHMNTEAFF; CDR3nt: TGCAGTGCTATGGAGCACATGAACACTGAAGCTTTCTTT
abundance: many; d_gene: .; j_gene: TRBJ2-5; v_gene: TRBV11-2; CDR3aa: CASSVRVSLQETQYF; CDR3nt: TGTGCCAGCAGCGTACGGGTCAGCCTCCAAGAGACCCAGTACTTC
abundance: .; d_gene: .; j_gene: TRBJ2-7; v_gene: TRBV10-1; CDR3aa: CASSDPGAGTYEQYF; CDR3nt: TGCGCCAGCAGTGACCCCGGCGCTGGGACCTACGAGCAGTACTTC
abundance: .; d_gene: TRBD2; j_gene: TRBJ2-3; v_gene: TRBV11-3; CDR3aa: CASSPGLADPDTQYF; CDR3nt: TGTGCCAGCAGCCCGGGACTAGCGGACCCCGATACGCAGTATTTT
abundance: .; d_gene: .; j_gene: TRBJ1-1; v_gene: TRBV14; CDR3aa: CASSPGFGLGTEAFF; CDR3nt: TGTGCCAGCAGCCCAGGCTTCGGGTTGGGTACTGAAGCTTTCTTT
abundance: few; d_gene: .; j_gene: TRBJ2-2; v_gene: TRBV20-1; CDR3aa: CSARDSGPGTGELFF; CDR3nt: TGCAGTGCTAGAGATTCCGGGCCGGGCACCGGGGAGCTGTTTTTT
abundance: few; d_gene: .; j_gene: TRBJ2-1; v_gene: TRBV9; CDR3aa: CASSVGVGENNEQFF; CDR3nt: TGTGCCAGCAGCGTAGGCGTCGGAGAAAACAATGAGCAGTTCTTC
abundance: many; d_gene: TRBD2; j_gene: TRBJ2-7; v_gene: TRBV7-2; CDR3aa: CASRVAGAYEQYF; CDR3nt: TGTGCCAGCAGGGTAGCGGGAGCTTACGAGCAGTACTTC
abundance: many; d_gene: .; j_gene: TRBJ2-7; v_gene: TRBV5-1; CDR3aa: CASSFRRGGSYEQYF; CDR3nt: TGCGCCAGCAGCTTTAGGCGGGGAGGATCCTACGAGCAGTACTTC
abundance: many; d_gene: TRBD2; j_gene: TRBJ2-3; v_gene: TRBV10-1; CDR3aa: CASSESRERITDTQYF; CDR3nt: TGCGCCAGCAGTGAGTCGCGGGAGCGAATCACAGATACGCAGTATTTT